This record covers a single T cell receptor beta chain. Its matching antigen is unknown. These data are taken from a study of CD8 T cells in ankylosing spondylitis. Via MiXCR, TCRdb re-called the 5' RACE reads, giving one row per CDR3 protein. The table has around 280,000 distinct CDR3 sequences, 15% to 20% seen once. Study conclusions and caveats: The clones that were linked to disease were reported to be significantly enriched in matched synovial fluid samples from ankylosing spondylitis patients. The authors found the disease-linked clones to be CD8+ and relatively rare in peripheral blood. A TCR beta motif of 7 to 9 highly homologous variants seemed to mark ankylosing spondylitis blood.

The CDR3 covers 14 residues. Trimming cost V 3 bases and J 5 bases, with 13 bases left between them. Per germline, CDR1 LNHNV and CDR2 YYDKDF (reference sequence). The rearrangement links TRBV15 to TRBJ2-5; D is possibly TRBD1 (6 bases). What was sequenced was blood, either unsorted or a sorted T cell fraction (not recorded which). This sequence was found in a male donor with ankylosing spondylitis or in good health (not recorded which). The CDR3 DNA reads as TGTGCCACCAGCAGCCAGGGGCTTACGGAGACCCAGTACTTC. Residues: CATSSQGLTETQYF.